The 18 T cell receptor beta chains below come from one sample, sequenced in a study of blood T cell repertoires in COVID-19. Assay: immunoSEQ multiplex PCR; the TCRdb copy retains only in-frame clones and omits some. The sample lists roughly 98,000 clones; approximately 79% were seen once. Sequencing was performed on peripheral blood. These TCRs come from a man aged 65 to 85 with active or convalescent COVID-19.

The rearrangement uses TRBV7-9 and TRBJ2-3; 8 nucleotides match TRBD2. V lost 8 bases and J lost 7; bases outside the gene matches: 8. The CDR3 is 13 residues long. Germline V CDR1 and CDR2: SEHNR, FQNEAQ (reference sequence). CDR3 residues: CASVGGGKNTQYF. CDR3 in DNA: TGTGCCAGCGTCGGCGGGGGGAAAAATACGCAGTATTTT.

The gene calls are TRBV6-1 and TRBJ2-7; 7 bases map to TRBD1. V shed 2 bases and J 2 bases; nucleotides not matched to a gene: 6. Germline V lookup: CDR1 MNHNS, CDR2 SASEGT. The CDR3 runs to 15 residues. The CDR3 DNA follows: TGTGCCAGCAGTGAATTTGTGACAGGGACCTACGAGCAGTACTTC. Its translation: CASSEFVTGTYEQYF.

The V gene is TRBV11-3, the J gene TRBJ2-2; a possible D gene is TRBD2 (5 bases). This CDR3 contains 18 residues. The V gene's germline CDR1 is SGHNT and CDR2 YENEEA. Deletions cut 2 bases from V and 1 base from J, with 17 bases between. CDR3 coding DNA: TGTGCCAGCAGCTTATTTTCTAGCCTTCGGGTGAACACCGGGGAGCTGTTTTTT. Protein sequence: CASSLFSSLRVNTGELFF.

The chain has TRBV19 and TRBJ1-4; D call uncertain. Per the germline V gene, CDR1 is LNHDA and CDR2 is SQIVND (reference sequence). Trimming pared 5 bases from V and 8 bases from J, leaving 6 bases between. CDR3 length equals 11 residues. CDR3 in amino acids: CASSEWEKLFF. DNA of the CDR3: TGTGCCAGTAGTGAGTGGGAAAAACTGTTTTTT. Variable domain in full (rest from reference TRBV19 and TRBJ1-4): DGGITQSPKYLFRKEGQNVTLSCEQNLNHDAMYWYRQDPGQGLRLIYYSQIVNDFQKGDIAEGYSVSREKKESFPLTVTSAQKNPTAFYLCASSEWEKLFFGSGTQLSVL.

CDR3 residues: CASSLRGLGNTGELFF. CDR3 coding DNA: TGCGCCAGCAGCTTGAGGGGACTAGGGAACACCGGGGAGCTGTTTTTT. The V call is TRBV5-1, the J call TRBJ2-2; 8 positions match TRBD2. With V trimmed by 1 base and J by 1 base, 3 bases remained unmatched. The V gene's germline CDR1 is SGHRS and CDR2 YFSETQ. The CDR3 is made up of 16 amino acids.

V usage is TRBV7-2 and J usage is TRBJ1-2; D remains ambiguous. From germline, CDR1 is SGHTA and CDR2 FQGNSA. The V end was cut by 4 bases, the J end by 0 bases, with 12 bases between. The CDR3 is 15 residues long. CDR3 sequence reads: CASSSTPYPNYGYTF. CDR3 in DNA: TGTGCCAGCAGCTCAACTCCTTATCCTAACTATGGCTACACCTTC.

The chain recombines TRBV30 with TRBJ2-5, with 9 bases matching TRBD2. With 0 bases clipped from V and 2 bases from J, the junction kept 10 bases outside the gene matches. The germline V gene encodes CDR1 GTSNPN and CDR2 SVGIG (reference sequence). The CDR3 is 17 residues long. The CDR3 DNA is TGTGCCTGGAGTGTACGGAGAAGCGGGGGGATACAAGAGACCCAGTACTTC. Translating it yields CAWSVRRSGGIQETQYF.

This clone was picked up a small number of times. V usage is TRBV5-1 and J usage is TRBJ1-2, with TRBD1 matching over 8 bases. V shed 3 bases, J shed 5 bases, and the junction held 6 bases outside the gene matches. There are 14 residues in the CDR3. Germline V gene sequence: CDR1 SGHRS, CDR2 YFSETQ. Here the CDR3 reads CASSSPGQVYGYTF. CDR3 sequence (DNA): TGCGCCAGCAGCTCTCCGGGACAGGTATATGGCTACACCTTC.

CDR3 sequence: CASSAGTGGSTDTQYF. CDR3 in DNA: TGCGCCAGCAGTGCGGGAACCGGGGGATCCACAGATACGCAGTATTTT. The V and J genes are TRBV10-2 and TRBJ2-3, with D possibly matching TRBD2 (6 bases). Germline V gene lookup returns CDR1 WSHSY and CDR2 SAAADI. V gave up 4 bases and J gave up 2 bases, with 16 bases separating them. CDR3 length: 16 residues.

CDR3 coding DNA: TGTGCCAGCACCCCCGTGGGGAGCGGGGAGCTGTTTTTT. Translated, it gives CASTPVGSGELFF. The chain links TRBV7-9 to TRBJ2-2; maybe TRBD2 (5 bases). The CDR3 is made up of 13 amino acids. Germline V gene lookup returns CDR1 SEHNR and CDR2 FQNEAQ (reference sequence). Trimming shortened V by 7 bases and J by 7 bases, and 13 bases separated the two germline ends.

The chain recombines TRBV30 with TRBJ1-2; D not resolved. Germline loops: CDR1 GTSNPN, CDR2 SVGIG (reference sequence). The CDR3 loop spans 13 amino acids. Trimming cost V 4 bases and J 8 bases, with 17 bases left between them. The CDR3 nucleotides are TGTGCCTGGAAGAGAAGGAGGGTGGGAGGCTACACCTTC. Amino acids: CAWKRRRVGGYTF.

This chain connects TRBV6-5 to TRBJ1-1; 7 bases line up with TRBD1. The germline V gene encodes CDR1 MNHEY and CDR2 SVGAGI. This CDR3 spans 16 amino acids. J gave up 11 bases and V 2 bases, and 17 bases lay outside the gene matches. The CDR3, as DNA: TGTGCCAGCAGTTACGGGCGCTGGGACAGCGCTTTTGTGGCTTTCTTT. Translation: CASSYGRWDSAFVAFF.

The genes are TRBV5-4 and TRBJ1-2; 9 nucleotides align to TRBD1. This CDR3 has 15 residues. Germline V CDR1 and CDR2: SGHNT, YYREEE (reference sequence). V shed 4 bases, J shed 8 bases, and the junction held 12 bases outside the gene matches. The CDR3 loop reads CASSDPGQGDVGYTF. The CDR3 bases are TGTGCCAGCAGCGACCCGGGACAGGGTGATGTCGGCTACACCTTC.

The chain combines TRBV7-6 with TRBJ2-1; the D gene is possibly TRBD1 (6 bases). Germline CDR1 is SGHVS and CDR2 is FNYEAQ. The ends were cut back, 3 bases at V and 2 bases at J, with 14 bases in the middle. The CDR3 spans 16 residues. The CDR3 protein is CASSLRHQGPYNEQFF. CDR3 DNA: TGTGCCAGCAGCTTGCGACACCAGGGGCCCTACAATGAGCAGTTCTTC.

The CDR3 region has the DNA TGTGCCAGCACCAGGGATGGACGGAACTATGGCTACACCTTC. Translation gives CASTRDGRNYGYTF. The rearrangement joins TRBV9 to TRBJ1-2, with D possibly being TRBD1 (5 bases). Germline CDR1 and CDR2: SGDLS and YYNGEE. Trimming took off 6 bases at V and 2 bases at J, with 14 bases between the two ends. CDR3 length: 14 amino acids.

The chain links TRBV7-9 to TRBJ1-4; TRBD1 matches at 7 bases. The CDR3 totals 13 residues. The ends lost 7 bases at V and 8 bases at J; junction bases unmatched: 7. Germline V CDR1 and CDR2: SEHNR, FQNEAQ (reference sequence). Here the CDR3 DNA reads TGTGCCAGCAAAGGGACAGTTAGCGAAAAACTGTTTTTT. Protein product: CASKGTVSEKLFF.

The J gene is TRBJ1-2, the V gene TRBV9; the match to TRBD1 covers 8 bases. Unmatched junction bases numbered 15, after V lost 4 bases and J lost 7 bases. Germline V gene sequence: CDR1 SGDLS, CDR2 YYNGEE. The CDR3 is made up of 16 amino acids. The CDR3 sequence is CASSPWTGQGRSGYTF. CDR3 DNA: TGTGCCAGCAGCCCTTGGACAGGGCAGGGTAGAAGTGGCTACACCTTC.

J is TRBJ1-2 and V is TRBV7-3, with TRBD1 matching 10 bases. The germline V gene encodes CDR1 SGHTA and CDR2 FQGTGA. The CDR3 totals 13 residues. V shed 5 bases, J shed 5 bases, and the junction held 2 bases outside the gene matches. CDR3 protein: CASSPGQGYGYTF. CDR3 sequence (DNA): TGTGCCAGCAGCCCGGGACAGGGGTATGGCTACACCTTC.